This T cell receptor (beta chain) was profiled in a study of blood T cell repertoires in COVID-19. Overall study: Some COVID-19 samples were acute and others convalescent; all came from the United States, Italy and Spain. The analysed material was cDNA or gDNA that came from T cells, B-cell-depleted T cells, or PBMCs.

V was pared by 4 bases and J by 3 bases, with 17 bases between. Germline values: CDR1 MDHEN, CDR2 SYDVKM. CDR3 size: 16 residues. Under the authors' procedure: By means of reference gene primer amplification, nucleated cell counts were estimated. Sequencing used immunoSEQ multiplex PCR; TCRdb keeps in-frame clones, though not all of them. Clone size and the V and J calls come from that table; the DNA yielded D and trimming. Here the sample spans more than 90,000 clones, around 83% being singletons. This chain joins TRBV28 and TRBJ2-3; tentatively, D is TRBD1 (7 bases). The origin of this receptor is a middle-aged man with acute or convalescent COVID-19. The material sequenced was peripheral blood. CDR3 DNA: TGTGCCAGCAGTTCCCCACGGAGGGGGCTTACAGATACGCAGTATTTT. This sequence encodes CASSSPRRGLTDTQYF.